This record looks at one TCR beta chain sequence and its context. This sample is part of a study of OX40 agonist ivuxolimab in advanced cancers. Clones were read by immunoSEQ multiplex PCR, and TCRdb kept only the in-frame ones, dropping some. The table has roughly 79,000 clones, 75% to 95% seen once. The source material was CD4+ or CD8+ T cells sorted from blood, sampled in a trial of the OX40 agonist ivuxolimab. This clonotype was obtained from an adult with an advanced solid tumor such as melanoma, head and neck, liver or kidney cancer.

CDR3 DNA: TGCGCCAGCAGCCAAGGGGCAGGGATTCCTGGGGAGCAGTACTTC. The encoded protein is CASSQGAGIPGEQYF. This chain joins TRBV4-1 and TRBJ2-7, with TRBD1 as a possible D gene (5 bases). Germline V gene sequence: CDR1 MGHRA, CDR2 YSYEKL. The CDR3 runs 15 residues. V lost 1 base to trimming and J lost 7 bases, with 17 bases between them.